The present TCR beta chain was sequenced within a study of T-cell reconstitution after alpha-beta-depleted transplantation in children. The length of the CDR3 is 16 residues. CDR1 is SGHTA, CDR2 FQGNSA, per germline. After removal of 4 bases from V and 9 bases from J, the junction contained 7 bases not matched to a gene. Unique molecular identifiers tagged the TCRbeta library. TCRdb independently ran MiXCR on the PCR reads; one entry per CDR3 protein. The sample yields around 680,000 distinct CDR3 sequences, approximately 15% seen once. This TCR came from a human donor who donated a stem cell graft to a child with acute myeloid leukemia. The chain has TRBV7-2 and TRBJ1-6, with 12 nucleotides matching TRBD1. The material was PBMCs from the stem cell graft donor, obtained from the stem cell graft. The CDR3 loop is CASSYLGQGARSPLHF. Here the CDR3 DNA reads TGTGCCAGCAGCTACCTGGGACAGGGGGCTCGTTCACCCCTCCACTTT.